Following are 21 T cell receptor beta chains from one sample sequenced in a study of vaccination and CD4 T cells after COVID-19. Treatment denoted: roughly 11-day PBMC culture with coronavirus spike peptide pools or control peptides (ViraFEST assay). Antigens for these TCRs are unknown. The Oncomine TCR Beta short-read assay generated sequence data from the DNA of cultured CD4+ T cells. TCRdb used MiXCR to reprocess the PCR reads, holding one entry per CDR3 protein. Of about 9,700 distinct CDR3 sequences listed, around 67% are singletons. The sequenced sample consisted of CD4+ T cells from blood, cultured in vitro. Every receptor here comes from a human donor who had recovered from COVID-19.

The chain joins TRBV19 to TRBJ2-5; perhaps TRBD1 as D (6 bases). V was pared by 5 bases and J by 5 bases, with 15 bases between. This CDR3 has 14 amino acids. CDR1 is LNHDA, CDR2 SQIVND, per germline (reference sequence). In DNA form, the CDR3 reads TGTGCCAGTAGTGAACAGGGCCTGAGGGAGACCCAGTACTTC. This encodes CASSEQGLRETQYF.

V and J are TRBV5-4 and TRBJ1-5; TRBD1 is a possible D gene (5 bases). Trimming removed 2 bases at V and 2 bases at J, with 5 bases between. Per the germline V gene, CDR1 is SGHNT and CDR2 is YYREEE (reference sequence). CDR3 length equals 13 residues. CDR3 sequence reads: CASSLQGNQPQHF. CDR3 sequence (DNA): TGTGCCAGCAGCTTACAGGGCAATCAGCCCCAGCATTTT.

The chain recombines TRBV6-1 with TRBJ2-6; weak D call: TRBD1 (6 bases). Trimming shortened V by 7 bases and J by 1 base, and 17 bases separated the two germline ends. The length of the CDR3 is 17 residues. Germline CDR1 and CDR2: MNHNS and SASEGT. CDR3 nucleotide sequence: TGTGCCAGCAATGTTGCCGGGACACCGTCTGGGGCCAACGTCCTGACTTTC. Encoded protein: CASNVAGTPSGANVLTF.

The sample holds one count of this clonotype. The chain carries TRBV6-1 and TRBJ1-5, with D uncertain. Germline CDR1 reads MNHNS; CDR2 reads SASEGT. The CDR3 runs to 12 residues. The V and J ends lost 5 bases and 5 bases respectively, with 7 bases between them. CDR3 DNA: TGTGCCAGCAGTCGAAGGGATCAGCCCCAGCATTTT. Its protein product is CASSRRDQPQHF.

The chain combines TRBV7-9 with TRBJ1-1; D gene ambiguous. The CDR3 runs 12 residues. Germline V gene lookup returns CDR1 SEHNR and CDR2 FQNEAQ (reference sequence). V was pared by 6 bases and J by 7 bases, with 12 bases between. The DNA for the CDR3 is TGTGCCAGCAGTGCCCTCGGATATGAAGCTTTCTTT. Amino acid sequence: CASSALGYEAFF.

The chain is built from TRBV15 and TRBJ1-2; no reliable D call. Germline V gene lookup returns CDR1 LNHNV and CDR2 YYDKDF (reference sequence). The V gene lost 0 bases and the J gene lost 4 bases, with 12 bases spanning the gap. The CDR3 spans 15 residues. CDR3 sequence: CATSRDLVSPYGYTF. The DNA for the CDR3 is TGTGCCACCAGCAGAGATCTTGTCTCTCCCTATGGCTACACCTTC.

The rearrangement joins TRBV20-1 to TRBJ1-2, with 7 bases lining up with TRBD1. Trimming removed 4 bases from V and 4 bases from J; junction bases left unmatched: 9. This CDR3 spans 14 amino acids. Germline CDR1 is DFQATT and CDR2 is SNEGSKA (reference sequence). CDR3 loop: CSAKPTGSSYGYTF. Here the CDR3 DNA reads TGCAGTGCTAAGCCGACAGGGTCGTCCTATGGCTACACCTTC.

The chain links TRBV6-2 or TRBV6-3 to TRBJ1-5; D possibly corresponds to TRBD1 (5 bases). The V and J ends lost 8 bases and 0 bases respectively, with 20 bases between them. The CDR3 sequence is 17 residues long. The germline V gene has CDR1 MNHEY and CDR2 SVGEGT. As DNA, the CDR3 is TGTGCCAGCTTTCGGGGACCCTACCAGACTAGCAATCAGCCCCAGCATTTT. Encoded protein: CASFRGPYQTSNQPQHF.

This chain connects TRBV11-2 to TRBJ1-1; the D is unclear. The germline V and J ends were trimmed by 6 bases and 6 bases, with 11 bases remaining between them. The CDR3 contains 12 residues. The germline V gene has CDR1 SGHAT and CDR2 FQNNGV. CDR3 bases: TGTGCCAGCAGACAAGGACTGGCTGAAGCTTTCTTT. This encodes CASRQGLAEAFF.

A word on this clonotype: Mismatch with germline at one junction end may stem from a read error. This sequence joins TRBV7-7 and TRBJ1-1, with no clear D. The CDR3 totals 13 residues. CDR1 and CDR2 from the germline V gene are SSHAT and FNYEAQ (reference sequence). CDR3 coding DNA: TGTGCTAGCAGCTTAGAGCAGAACACTGAAGCTTTCTTT. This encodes CASSLEQNTEAFF.

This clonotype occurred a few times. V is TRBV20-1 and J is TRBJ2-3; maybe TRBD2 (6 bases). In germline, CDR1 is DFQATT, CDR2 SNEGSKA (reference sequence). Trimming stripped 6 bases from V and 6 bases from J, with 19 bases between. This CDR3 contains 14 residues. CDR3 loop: CSAIRNGAGDTQYF. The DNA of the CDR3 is TGCAGTGCCATTCGAAACGGGGCGGGGGATACGCAGTATTTT.

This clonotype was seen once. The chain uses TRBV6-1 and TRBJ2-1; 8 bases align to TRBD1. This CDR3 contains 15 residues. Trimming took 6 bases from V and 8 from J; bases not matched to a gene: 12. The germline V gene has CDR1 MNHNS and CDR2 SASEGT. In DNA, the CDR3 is TGTGCCAGCAGCCGCAGGACAGGGACGTTCTATGAGCAGTTCTTC. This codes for CASSRRTGTFYEQFF.

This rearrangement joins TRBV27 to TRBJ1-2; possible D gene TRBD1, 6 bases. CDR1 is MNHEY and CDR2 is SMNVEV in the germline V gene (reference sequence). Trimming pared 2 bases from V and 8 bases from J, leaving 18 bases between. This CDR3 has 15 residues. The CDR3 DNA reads TGTGCCAGCAGTTTACAGGGGAGCACTATTCGGGGCTACACCTTC. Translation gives CASSLQGSTIRGYTF.

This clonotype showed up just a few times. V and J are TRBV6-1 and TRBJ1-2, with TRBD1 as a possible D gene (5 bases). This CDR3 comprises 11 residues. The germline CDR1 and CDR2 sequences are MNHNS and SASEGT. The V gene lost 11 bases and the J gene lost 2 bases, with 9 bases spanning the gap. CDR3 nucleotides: TGTGCCGCCAGGGAGAACTATGGCTACACCTTC. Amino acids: CAARENYGYTF.

CDR3: CASSLPRDIHYGYTF. Written as DNA, the CDR3 is TGTGCCAGCAGTTTACCCCGGGACATACACTATGGCTACACCTTC. This chain uses TRBV12-3 or TRBV12-4 with TRBJ1-2, with a tentative D call TRBD1 (6 bases). Trimming pared 2 bases from V and 3 bases from J, leaving 13 bases between. The length of the CDR3 is 15 residues.

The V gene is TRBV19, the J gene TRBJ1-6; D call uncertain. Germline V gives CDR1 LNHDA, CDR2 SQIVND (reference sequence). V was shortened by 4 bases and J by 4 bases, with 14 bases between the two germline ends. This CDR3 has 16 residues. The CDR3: CASSTLGQTYNSPLHF. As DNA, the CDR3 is TGTGCCAGTAGTACCCTGGGCCAGACATATAATTCACCCCTCCACTTT.

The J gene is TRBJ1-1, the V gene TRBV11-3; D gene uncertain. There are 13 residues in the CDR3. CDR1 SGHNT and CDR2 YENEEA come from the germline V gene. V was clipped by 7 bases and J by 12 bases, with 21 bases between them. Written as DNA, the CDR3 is TGTGCCAGCAAATTGGCCGAGGCCTGGGTGACTTTCTTT. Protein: CASKLAEAWVTFF.

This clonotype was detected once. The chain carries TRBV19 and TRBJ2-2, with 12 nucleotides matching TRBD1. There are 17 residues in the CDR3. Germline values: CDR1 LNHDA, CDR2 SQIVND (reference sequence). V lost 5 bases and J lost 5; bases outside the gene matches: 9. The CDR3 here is CASSPRGTGGRTGELFF. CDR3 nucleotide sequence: TGTGCCAGTAGTCCCCGGGGGACAGGGGGCCGGACCGGGGAGCTGTTTTTT.

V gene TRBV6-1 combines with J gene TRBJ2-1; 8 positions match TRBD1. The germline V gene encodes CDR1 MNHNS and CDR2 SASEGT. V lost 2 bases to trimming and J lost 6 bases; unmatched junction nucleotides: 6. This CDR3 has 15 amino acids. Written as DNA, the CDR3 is TGTGCCAGCAGTGAACAGACAGGGGTTGGCAATGAGCAGTTCTTC. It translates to CASSEQTGVGNEQFF.

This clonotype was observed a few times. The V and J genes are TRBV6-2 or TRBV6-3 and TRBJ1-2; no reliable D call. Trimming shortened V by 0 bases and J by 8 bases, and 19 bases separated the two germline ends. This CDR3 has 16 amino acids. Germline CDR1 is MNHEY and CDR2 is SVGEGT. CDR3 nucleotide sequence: TGTGCCAGCAGTTACTCAGGCCTCCGTAGGGTCGGAGGCTACACCTTC. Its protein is CASSYSGLRRVGGYTF.

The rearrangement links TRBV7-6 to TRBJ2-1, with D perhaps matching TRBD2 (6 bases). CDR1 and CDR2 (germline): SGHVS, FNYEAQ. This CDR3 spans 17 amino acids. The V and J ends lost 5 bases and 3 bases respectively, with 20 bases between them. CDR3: CASSPSLRESVYNEQFF. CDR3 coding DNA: TGTGCCAGCAGCCCGAGTTTGCGGGAAAGTGTCTACAATGAGCAGTTCTTC. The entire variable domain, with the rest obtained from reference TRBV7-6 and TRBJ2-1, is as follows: GAGVSQSPRYKVTKRGQDVALRCDPISGHVSLYWYRQALGQGPEFLTYFNYEAQQDKSGLPNDRFSAERPEGSISTLTIQRTEQRDSAMYRCASSPSLRESVYNEQFFGPGTRLTVL.